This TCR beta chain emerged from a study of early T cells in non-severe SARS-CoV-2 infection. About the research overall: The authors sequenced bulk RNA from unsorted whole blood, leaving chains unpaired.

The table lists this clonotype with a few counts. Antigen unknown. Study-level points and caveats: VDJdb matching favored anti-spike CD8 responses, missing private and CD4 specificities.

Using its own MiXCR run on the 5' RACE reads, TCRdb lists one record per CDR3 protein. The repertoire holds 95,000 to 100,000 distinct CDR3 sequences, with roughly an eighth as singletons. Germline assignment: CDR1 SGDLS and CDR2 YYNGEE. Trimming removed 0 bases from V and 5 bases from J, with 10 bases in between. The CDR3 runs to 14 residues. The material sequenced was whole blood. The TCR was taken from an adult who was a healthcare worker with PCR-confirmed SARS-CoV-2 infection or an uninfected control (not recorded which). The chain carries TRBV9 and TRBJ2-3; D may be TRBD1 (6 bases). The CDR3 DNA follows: TGTGCCAGCAGCGTAGGAGGGGGTCAAGATACGCAGTATTTT. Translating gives CASSVGGGQDTQYF.